This TCR beta chain was recorded in a study of T cell responses to AZD1222 COVID-19 vaccine. Overall study findings and caveats: Repertoires were obtained solely post-peak T cell response. Only a handful of AZD1222 recipients, six or seven in all, had baseline seropositivity.

Points on this clone: Antigen specificity is unknown.

In germline, CDR1 is PRHDT, CDR2 FYEKMQ (reference sequence). The J segment lost 3 bases and the V segment lost 3 bases, leaving 2 bases of the junction unmatched. This CDR3 has 13 residues. TCRdb keeps only in-frame clones here, not all; method: immunoSEQ multiplex PCR. The data show fewer than 110,000 clones, over 80% seen once. Sequencing used peripheral blood, obtained 28 days after the second AZD1222 dose. This clonotype was obtained from an adult who received the AZD1222 COVID-19 vaccine. The V call is TRBV13, the J call TRBJ2-7; 7 nucleotides match TRBD2. CDR3 region: CASSFGDYYEQYF. The DNA for the CDR3 is TGTGCCAGCAGCTTCGGGGACTACTACGAGCAGTACTTC.